This TCR beta chain was identified during a study of cytomegalovirus exposure and HLA in healthy donors. Note on this clone: What it recognizes is unknown.

Study-wide results and limits: Most TCR beta V segments were productive about 87% or about 30% of the time in an earlier analysis. Judged likely to be a sequencing artifact was a cluster of highly shared sequence variants. Common viral pathogens seemed, in a later analysis, to connect with several of the most significant clusters.

The germline V gene encodes CDR1 LNHDA and CDR2 SQIVND (reference sequence). V trimming: 3 bases; J trimming: 2 bases; junction bases outside the gene matches: 12. The CDR3 extends over 18 amino acids. Vbeta (60) and Jbeta (13) primers were used in the PCR. Sequenced by immunoSEQ multiplex PCR; TCRdb stores in-frame clones only, minus some. Of more than 85,000 clones listed, roughly 70% were seen once; the top ten hold roughly 8%. The chain joins TRBV19 to TRBJ2-3; 9 bases line up with TRBD2. The sequencing input was PBMCs. The sequence derives from a man aged 35 to 55 in good health and CMV-seronegative. The CDR3 bases are TGTGCCAGTAGTATGGGTAGCGGGGGCGCCCGATACACAGATACGCAGTATTTT. Translation: CASSMGSGGARYTDTQYF. Based on the CDR3 plus reference TRBV19 and TRBJ2-3, the full variable domain is DGGITQSPKYLFRKEGQNVTLSCEQNLNHDAMYWYRQDPGQGLRLIYYSQIVNDFQKGDIAEGYSVSREKKESFPLTVTSAQKNPTAFYLCASSMGSGGARYTDTQYFGPGTRLTVL.